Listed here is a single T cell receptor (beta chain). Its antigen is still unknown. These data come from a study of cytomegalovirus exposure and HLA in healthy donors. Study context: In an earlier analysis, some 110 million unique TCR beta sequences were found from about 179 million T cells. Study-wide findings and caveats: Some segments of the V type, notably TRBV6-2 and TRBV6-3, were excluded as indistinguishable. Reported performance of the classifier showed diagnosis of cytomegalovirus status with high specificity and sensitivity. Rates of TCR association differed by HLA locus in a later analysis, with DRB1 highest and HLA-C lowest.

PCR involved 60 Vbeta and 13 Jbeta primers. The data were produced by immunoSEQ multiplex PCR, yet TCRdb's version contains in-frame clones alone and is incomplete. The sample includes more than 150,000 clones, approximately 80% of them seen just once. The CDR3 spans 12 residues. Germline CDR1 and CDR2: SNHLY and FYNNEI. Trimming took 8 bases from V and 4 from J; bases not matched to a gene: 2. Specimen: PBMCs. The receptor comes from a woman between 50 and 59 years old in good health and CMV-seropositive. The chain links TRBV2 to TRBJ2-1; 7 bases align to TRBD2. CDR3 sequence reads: CASGGEYNEQFF. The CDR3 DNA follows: TGTGCCAGCGGGGGGGAGTACAATGAGCAGTTCTTC. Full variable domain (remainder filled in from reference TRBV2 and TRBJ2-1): EPEVTQTPSHQVTQMGQEVILRCVPISNHLYFYWYRQILGQKVEFLVSFYNNEISEKSEIFDDQFSVERPDGSNFTLKIRSTKLEDSAMYFCASGGEYNEQFFGPGTRLTVL.